One T cell receptor beta chain is described in this entry. Its antigen is not identified. Specified treatment: roughly ten-day PBMC culture with coronavirus spike peptide pools or control peptides (ViraFEST assay). The data belong to a study of vaccination and CD4 T cells after COVID-19. The CDR3 length is 19 residues. Losses at the gene ends were 4 bases for V and 0 bases for J; bases not matched to a gene: 8. Germline V gene sequence: CDR1 SGHTA, CDR2 FQGNSA. With the Oncomine TCR Beta short-read assay, DNA from cultured CD4+ T cells was sequenced. Via MiXCR, TCRdb re-called the PCR reads, giving one row per CDR3 protein. Of thousands of distinct CDR3 sequences in the sample, roughly 50% were seen once.

The V call is TRBV7-2, the J call TRBJ2-1, with 14 bases identical to TRBD2. This clonotype was sampled from a human donor who had recovered from COVID-19. The sample comprised CD4+ T cells from blood, cultured in vitro. The CDR3 bases are TGTGCCAGCAGCTCACCGACTAGCGGGAGGGTCAGCTCCTACAATGAGCAGTTCTTC. Translation gives CASSSPTSGRVSSYNEQFF.